These T cell receptor beta chains were read from a single sample in a study of T-cell reconstitution after alpha-beta-depleted transplantation in children. TCRdb itself ran the PCR reads through MiXCR, one entry per CDR3 protein. The sample shows hundreds of thousands of distinct CDR3 sequences, roughly 13% of them seen only once. The sequenced sample was PBMCs, mostly from graft donor cells, obtained 360 days after TCRalphabeta/CD19-depleted stem cell transplant. The receptors originated from a male patient between 5 and 17 years old who had a stem cell transplant for acute myeloid leukemia, so the T cells may come from the graft donor. The conserved cysteine and the conserved F or W are not part of the CDR3 here. The size of a clone is reported for some rows only, either as once, few or many, or as a class for expanded clones.

clone_size j_call v_call cdr3_aa
NA TRBJ2-1 TRBV9 ASSREAGGPVNEQF
NA TRBJ2-3 TRBV12-3/TRBV12-4 ASSPDRVKDTQY
NA TRBJ2-7 TRBV5-1 ASRVSGSSYEQY
NA TRBJ2-1 TRBV6-5 ASSYSPGALSYNEQF
many TRBJ2-5 TRBV5-5 ASSPGHPAGETQY
NA TRBJ2-2 TRBV25-1 ASRPGWGAYVGELF
few TRBJ2-1 TRBV6-1 ASRSRLPLEQF
few TRBJ2-1 TRBV20-1 SADRRRDNEQF
few TRBJ2-1 TRBV11-3 ASSPPGTIEQF
NA TRBJ1-1 TRBV29-1 SVEERAWGTEAF
few TRBJ2-1 TRBV10-3 AISESIGVSSYNEQF
many TRBJ2-3 TRBV4-3 ASSQDWTSGSGTQY
NA TRBJ2-3 TRBV10-3 AIRERDRGTDTQY
NA TRBJ2-6 TRBV3-1 ASSQQWRSGANVLT
NA TRBJ2-3 TRBV20-1 SVPGLQY
many TRBJ2-7 TRBV20-1 SVRGSYEQY
few TRBJ2-7 TRBV19 ASSIGAISGIIYEQY
few TRBJ1-2 TRBV28 ASSYYGYT
many TRBJ2-1 TRBV20-1 SANYLSYNEQF
few TRBJ1-5 TRBV10-3 AISEPSGTGILSNQPQH
many TRBJ2-1 TRBV18 ASSLLTSGLSYNEQF
NA TRBJ2-7 TRBV7-3 ASSASDGLYEQY
few TRBJ2-5 TRBV6-2/TRBV6-3 ASSWGTGVVQETQY
NA TRBJ2-7 TRBV5-6 ASSLSSGSFYEQY
NA TRBJ1-2 TRBV7-2 ASSLQTGSYGYT
NA TRBJ2-1 TRBV4-2 ASSQDRTSGLSYNEQF
few TRBJ2-7 TRBV7-2 ASSLVSSGRSYEQY
NA TRBJ2-1 TRBV27 ASSLSLAGVGEQF
many TRBJ2-7 TRBV20-1 SAPSSATYEQY
few TRBJ2-3 TRBV28 ASSLSHNTDTQY
NA TRBJ2-4 TRBV11-2 ASSLWGAKENIQY
NA TRBJ2-5 TRBV28 ASSFFASAGETQY
NA TRBJ2-3 TRBV14 ASSQGTFTDTQY
few TRBJ2-3 TRBV7-3 ASSLNLGDTQY
NA TRBJ2-7 TRBV6-2/TRBV6-3 ASSYSGVAGRLYEQY
NA TRBJ2-3 TRBV15 ATSTRLAGMLDTQY
few TRBJ2-1 TRBV5-1 ASRSPSGRAHNEQF
NA TRBJ2-2 TRBV29-1 SVDSRSGELF
few TRBJ2-6 TRBV20-1 SADAASGANVLT
few TRBJ1-4 TRBV7-2 ASSSQFMSGEKLF
NA TRBJ2-7 TRBV19 ASSIAWTSGIYEQY
NA TRBJ2-1 TRBV19 ASSIVGGPSEQF
NA TRBJ2-5 TRBV9 ASTPLTSAQETQY
NA TRBJ2-3 TRBV5-1 ASTSLSGRASDTQY
NA TRBJ2-7 TRBV9 ASSVGTVHEQY
many TRBJ1-5 TRBV21-1 ASSPPGQDERNQPQH
NA TRBJ2-5 TRBV7-9 ASSLMTDEETQY